The source of this TCR beta chain is a study of cytomegalovirus exposure and HLA in healthy donors. Study-level points and caveats: A later examination showed that TCR association rates differed by HLA locus, with DRB1 most and HLA-C fewest.

Germline V lookup: CDR1 MGHDK, CDR2 SYGVNS. V lost 3 bases and J lost 0, with 12 bases in between. CDR3 length: 16 amino acids. A note on this clone: The antigen is not known.

Amplification used 60 Vbeta primers and 13 Jbeta primers. Only in-frame clones appear in the TCRdb table, and some are missing; sequencing was by immunoSEQ multiplex PCR. The top ten clones hold 5.5% to 8% of a sample with 120,000 or so clones, about 73% of them seen once. This clonotype was sampled from a woman in her thirties or forties in good health and CMV-seronegative. The chain couples TRBV25-1 to TRBJ1-5; a weak D match, TRBD1 (5 bases). The sequencing input was PBMCs. CDR3 DNA: TGTGCCAGCAGTGATGCCGCAACAGGTAGCAATCAGCCCCAGCATTTT. Translating it yields CASSDAATGSNQPQHF.